This T cell receptor beta chain was recorded in a study of glioma-infiltrating T cells after dendritic cell vaccination. At the level of the study: Autologous tumor lysate was loaded overnight onto monocyte-derived dendritic cells grown 6 to 7 days with IL-4 and GM-CSF.

Amplification used 60 V beta primers and 13 J beta primers. Libraries were prepared by immunoSEQ multiplex PCR; TCRdb keeps only in-frame clonotypes and omits some of them. This table has some 91,000 clones, more than 80% appearing once. This sample's time point: after dendritic cell vaccination, including at tumor progression/relapse. PBMC sampling occurred before vaccination, two weeks after the third dose, and at progression. The sample holds a few counts of this clone. Its antigen is still unknown. CDR1 and CDR2 from the germline V gene are MNHEY and SMNVEV (reference sequence). V shed 10 bases and J shed 1 base, with 14 bases lying between them. CDR3 length: 14 residues. Whole-study findings and limits: No direct clonality-survival link was found; a diverse polyclonal response may matter.

This chain uses TRBV27 with TRBJ2-1; maybe TRBD1 (5 bases). This TCR was recovered from a human donor with glioblastoma. Sequencing was performed on blood, taken after dendritic cell vaccination. The CDR3 sequence is CATDRIQSYNEQFF. In nucleotides, the CDR3 is TGTGCCACCGACAGAATCCAATCCTACAATGAGCAGTTCTTC.